Detailed here is one T cell receptor (beta chain). This record belongs to a study of blood T cell repertoires in COVID-19. Study context: Sources were T cells, B-cell-depleted T cells, or PBMCs; the material itself was cDNA or gDNA.

Assay: immunoSEQ multiplex PCR; the TCRdb copy retains only in-frame clones and omits some. The sample consists of 85,000 to 90,000 clones, roughly 87% of them appearing once. Trimming took 3 bases from V and 0 from J, leaving 10 bases between them. CDR1 ENHRY and CDR2 SYGVKD come from the germline V gene. This CDR3 has 15 residues. The receptor was derived from a woman at least 80 years old with active COVID-19. The chain recombines TRBV10-3 with TRBJ2-3; D is ambiguous. Sequenced input: peripheral blood. The CDR3 nucleotides read TGTGCCATCAGTGAAGGCGGAACTAGCACAGATACGCAGTATTTT. Translated, it gives CAISEGGTSTDTQYF.